The 23 T cell receptor beta chains below come from one sample, sequenced in a study of T-cell reconstitution after alpha-beta-depleted transplantation in children. Using unique molecular identifiers, the investigators prepared the TCRbeta library. Each CDR3 protein is one row after TCRdb ran MiXCR on the PCR reads. In the table there are approximately 800,000 distinct CDR3 sequences, 15% to 20% of which are singletons. Sample: PBMCs, mostly from graft donor cells, taken 360 days after TCRalphabeta/CD19-depleted stem cell transplant. These receptors were collected from a male patient aged 10 to 17 who had a stem cell transplant for acute lymphoblastic leukemia, so the T cells may come from the graft donor.

This chain links TRBV15 with TRBJ2-7; D remains unclear. This CDR3 has 13 amino acids. Germline CDR1 LNHNV, CDR2 YYDKDF (reference sequence). Trimming stripped 1 base from V and 4 bases from J, with 8 bases between. For the CDR3, the DNA is TGTGCCACCAGCAGAGCGCTTTCGTACGAGCAGTACTTC. This sequence encodes CATSRALSYEQYF.

This clonotype was counted many times. The CDR3 DNA reads TGTGCCAGCAGCTTCGCGGAGACCCAGTACTTC. Translated, it gives CASSFAETQYF. This chain links TRBV11-2 with TRBJ2-5, with D uncertain. CDR1 is SGHAT, CDR2 FQNNGV, per germline. V shed 3 bases and J shed 5 bases, with 4 bases lying between them. This CDR3 contains 11 residues. Together with reference TRBV11-2 and TRBJ2-5, the CDR3 gives the full variable domain: EAGVAQSPRYKIIEKRQSVAFWCNPISGHATLYWYQQILGQGPKLLIQFQNNGVVDDSQLPKDRFSAERLKGVDSTLKIQPAKLEDSAVYLCASSFAETQYFGPGTRLLVL.

This clonotype was detected only a few times. This rearrangement joins TRBV3-1 to TRBJ2-3, with unresolved D. The germline V and J ends were trimmed by 5 bases and 7 bases, with 13 bases remaining between them. CDR3 length: 13 residues. Per germline, CDR1 LGHDT and CDR2 YNNKEL (reference sequence). DNA for the CDR3: TGTGCCAGCAGCGGTCGGGCCTCCAATACGCAGTATTTT. Its protein is CASSGRASNTQYF.

This clonotype was counted ten times or more. The chain links TRBV20-1 to TRBJ1-5; no firm D call. The V end lost 5 bases, the J end lost 0 bases, and 14 bases lay between the germline ends. CDR1 DFQATT and CDR2 SNEGSKA come from the germline V gene (reference sequence). The CDR3 is 15 residues long. The CDR3 sequence: CSARITAGSNQPQHF. In DNA form, the CDR3 reads TGCAGTGCTCGTATAACAGCGGGTAGCAATCAGCCCCAGCATTTT.

The DNA for the CDR3 is TGCAGTGCTGCCGTACTCTCTGGAAACACCATATATTTT. Translating gives CSAAVLSGNTIYF. V is TRBV20-1 and J is TRBJ1-3; no reliable D call. V lost 5 bases, J lost 0 bases, and 8 bases lay in between. Germline V gives CDR1 DFQATT, CDR2 SNEGSKA (reference sequence). The CDR3 covers 13 residues.

The chain has TRBV9 and TRBJ2-7; 10 bases are shared with TRBD2. Germline V gene data show CDR1 as SGDLS and CDR2 as YYNGEE. The CDR3 sequence is 16 residues long. Germline trimming cut 1 base from V and 2 bases from J; bases unmatched to any gene: 6. The CDR3: CASSVRSLAGAYEQYF. CDR3 DNA sequence: TGTGCCAGCAGCGTAAGGTCCCTAGCGGGAGCCTACGAGCAGTACTTC.

This clonotype was counted between two and nine times. V and J are TRBV4-1 and TRBJ1-1; 9 nucleotides line up with TRBD1. The V gene's germline CDR1 is MGHRA and CDR2 YSYEKL. The CDR3 is made up of 18 amino acids. Germline trimming cut 5 bases from V and 3 bases from J; bases unmatched to any gene: 16. The CDR3 DNA sequence: TGCGCCAGCAGCTTCCCCCCCTTTGCGGGACAGGGACACACTGAAGCTTTCTTT. The encoded protein is CASSFPPFAGQGHTEAFF.

This clonotype showed up just a few times. This chain uses TRBV3-1 with TRBJ1-1; 7 bases align to TRBD1. CDR1 is LGHDT and CDR2 is YNNKEL in the germline V gene (reference sequence). V was clipped by 1 base and J by 4 bases; unmatched bases: 3. CDR3 length equals 14 residues. CDR3: CASSQVNRGTEAFF. The DNA of the CDR3 is TGTGCCAGCAGCCAAGTGAACAGGGGCACTGAAGCTTTCTTT.

V is TRBV4-1 and J is TRBJ2-7; a possible D gene is TRBD1 (5 bases). Germline loops: CDR1 MGHRA, CDR2 YSYEKL. CDR3 length: 15 residues. With 4 bases removed from V and 4 bases from J, the gap between germline ends came to 17 bases. Written as DNA, the CDR3 is TGCGCCAGCAGCCCACATGGGGCTCTGGAGTACGAGCAGTACTTC. It is translated as CASSPHGALEYEQYF.

This chain connects TRBV29-1 to TRBJ2-2; 8 bases line up with TRBD1. Trimming cost V 7 bases and J 4 bases; bases outside gene matches: 11. This CDR3 is built from 15 residues. The germline gives CDR1 SQVTM, CDR2 ANQGSEA. CDR3 protein: CSGRNGTGSTGELFF. The CDR3 coding sequence is TGCAGCGGTCGTAACGGGACAGGTAGCACCGGGGAGCTGTTTTTT.

This clonotype was detected a few times. V and J are TRBV20-1 and TRBJ2-1; 7 bases line up with TRBD2. The V gene's germline CDR1 is DFQATT and CDR2 SNEGSKA (reference sequence). Trimming at V came to 3 bases and at J to 7 bases, leaving 6 bases not matched to a gene. The CDR3 spans 13 residues. The CDR3 loop is CSASRLAPNEQFF. CDR3 in DNA: TGCAGTGCTAGCCGACTAGCCCCGAATGAGCAGTTCTTC.

This clonotype turned up a few times. The chain combines TRBV5-6 with TRBJ2-1, with 15 nucleotides matching TRBD2. Losses at the gene ends were 2 bases for V and 0 bases for J; bases not matched to a gene: 3. The CDR3 has 18 amino acids. CDR1 and CDR2 (germline): SGHDT, YYEEEE. In nucleotides, the CDR3 is TGTGCCAGCAGCTTCGGACTAGCGGGGGGGAGCTCCTACAATGAGCAGTTCTTC. Amino acid sequence: CASSFGLAGGSSYNEQFF.

In its sample, this clonotype was seen a few times. J is TRBJ2-7 and V is TRBV7-6, with TRBD2 as a possible D gene (5 bases). The germline CDR1 and CDR2 sequences are SGHVS and FNYEAQ. The CDR3 has 13 residues. V lost 4 bases to trimming and J lost 12 bases, with 19 bases between them. CDR3 residues: CASSSMESGPGYF. CDR3 coding DNA: TGTGCCAGCAGCTCCATGGAAAGCGGCCCGGGGTACTTC.

This clonotype has a handful of counts. This chain joins TRBV10-3 and TRBJ2-7, with D tentatively TRBD1 or TRBD2 (6 bases each). CDR1 is ENHRY and CDR2 is SYGVKD in the germline V gene. Trimming took 6 bases from V and 3 from J, leaving 18 bases between them. The CDR3 loop spans 15 amino acids. CDR3 nucleotides: TGTGCCATCAGACCAACGGGGGCGAGGAACTACGAGCAGTACTTC. As protein: CAIRPTGARNYEQYF.

Many counts were recorded for this clonotype. This chain connects TRBV20-1 to TRBJ2-1; D gene uncertain. Germline V gives CDR1 DFQATT, CDR2 SNEGSKA (reference sequence). This CDR3 contains 14 residues. Trimming cost V 1 base and J 4 bases, with 11 bases left between them. The CDR3 bases are TGCAGTGCTAGAGTAGCTGGATATTACAATGAGCAGTTCTTC. Protein: CSARVAGYYNEQFF.

The sample holds a few counts of this clonotype. The chain recombines TRBV5-5 with TRBJ1-1; D ambiguous. Germline V gives CDR1 SGHKS, CDR2 YYEKEE (reference sequence). V lost 2 bases to trimming and J lost 1 base, with 15 bases between them. CDR3 length: 16 residues. CDR3 in amino acids: CASSFLVAPTNTEAFF. The CDR3 coding sequence is TGTGCCAGCAGCTTCCTAGTCGCCCCGACGAACACTGAAGCTTTCTTT.

The chain couples TRBV19 to TRBJ2-3; the D gene is possibly TRBD2 (6 bases). From germline, CDR1 is LNHDA and CDR2 SQIVND (reference sequence). The CDR3 extends over 18 amino acids. V was pared by 5 bases and J by 2 bases, with 23 bases between. This CDR3 is CASSLQPGDTFSTDTQYF. The DNA for the CDR3 is TGTGCCAGTAGTTTGCAACCGGGGGATACGTTTTCCACAGATACGCAGTATTTT.

This clonotype came up a few times. The chain employs TRBV7-2 and TRBJ2-5; 11 bases map to TRBD2. Germline V gives CDR1 SGHTA, CDR2 FQGNSA. This CDR3 has 15 residues. With 6 bases clipped from V and 7 bases from J, the junction kept 10 bases outside the gene matches. CDR3 residues: CASSLVAGGLGTQYF. The CDR3 coding sequence is TGTGCCAGCAGTCTAGTAGCGGGAGGGCTGGGGACCCAGTACTTC.

This chain links TRBV9 with TRBJ2-1, with TRBD2 matching over 13 bases. With V trimmed by 3 bases and J by 8 bases, 5 bases remained unmatched. Per germline, CDR1 SGDLS and CDR2 YYNGEE. This CDR3 is 15 amino acids long. The CDR3 DNA follows: TGTGCCAGCAGCGACGGGACTAGCGGGATTGATGAGCAGTTCTTC. Translating it yields CASSDGTSGIDEQFF.

In this sample, this clonotype turned up a few times. The CDR3 coding sequence is TGTGCCAGCAGTCCGGACGGGGGGGTCTCCTACAATGAGCAGTTCTTC. It encodes CASSPDGGVSYNEQFF. The chain combines TRBV28 with TRBJ2-1; TRBD2 agrees at 8 bases. The J segment lost 0 bases and the V segment lost 5 bases, leaving 6 bases of the junction unmatched. In germline, CDR1 is MDHEN, CDR2 SYDVKM. This CDR3 contains 16 residues. Supplemented by reference TRBV28 and TRBJ2-1, the full variable domain reads DVKVTQSSRYLVKRTGEKVFLECVQDMDHENMFWYRQDPGLGLRLIYFSYDVKMKEKGDIPEGYSVSREKKERFSLILESASTNQTSMYLCASSPDGGVSYNEQFFGPGTRLTVL.

The J gene is TRBJ2-5, the V gene TRBV3-1; no clear D gene. Germline V gene data show CDR1 as LGHDT and CDR2 as YNNKEL (reference sequence). Trimming took off 3 bases at V and 1 base at J, with 9 bases between the two ends. This CDR3 is built from 14 residues. CDR3 DNA sequence: TGTGCCAGCAGCCAGGAGACAACCCAAGAGACCCAGTACTTC. It encodes CASSQETTQETQYF.

There are a few counts of this clonotype. This chain uses TRBV7-8 with TRBJ2-1, with 10 bases matching TRBD2. Germline assignment: CDR1 SGHVS and CDR2 FQNEAQ. Losses at the gene ends were 2 bases for V and 2 bases for J; bases not matched to a gene: 12. There are 19 residues in the CDR3. CDR3: CASSLFEGPSGSPYNEQFF. CDR3 sequence (DNA): TGTGCCAGCAGCTTATTTGAGGGCCCTAGCGGGAGTCCCTACAATGAGCAGTTCTTC.

The chain joins TRBV7-8 to TRBJ1-5; D not certain. V gave up 4 bases and J gave up 14 bases, with 18 bases separating them. The V gene's germline CDR1 is SGHVS and CDR2 FQNEAQ. CDR3 length: 13 amino acids. The CDR3 protein is CASSSPGVPPEHF. CDR3 sequence (DNA): TGTGCCAGCAGCTCCCCCGGGGTTCCTCCAGAGCATTTT.